This entry describes one TCR beta chain. As yet, its antigen is unknown. The CDR3 goes on 3 residues after the read ends, and that part is filled in from the germline J gene. The data originate from a study of T cells in women clearing cervical HPV infection. About the study: Cases were women with histologically confirmed HPV16-related CIN3 or worse, including a couple of invasive cancers. Cases' blood sampling followed lesion detection by median about 21 weeks (90 to 200). General observations from the study: Richness differences could reflect unmeasured T-cell content per sample. TRBV6-7 relative abundance averaged approximately 0.11% in cases and 0.15% to 0.2% in controls.

The CDR3 is 13 residues long. Germline CDR1 and CDR2: SGHVS and FQNEAQ. Sequenced by immunoSEQ multiplex PCR; TCRdb stores in-frame clones only, minus some. Seen in this sample are 30,000 to 40,000 clones; the ten most common clones hold less than 9%. The receptor's source is a woman aged 18 to 75 with a cervical HPV16 infection that either progressed to CIN3+ or cleared (not recorded which). The J gene is TRBJ1-2, the V gene TRBV7-8; 9 nucleotides match TRBD1. Sequencing was carried out using blood buffy coat. CDR3: CASSLRDRVGYTF. The sequenced part of the CDR3 DNA is TGTGCCAGCAGCTTAAGGGACAGGGTCGGC.